This TCR beta chain came from a study of early T cells in non-severe SARS-CoV-2 infection. Study-level points and caveats: Matching with VDJdb favored anti-spike CD8 responses (missing private and CD4 specificities).

This clonotype was seen more than once but under ten times. Its antigen remains unidentified. V lost 0 bases, J lost 5 bases, and 7 bases stayed unmatched. The germline V gene has CDR1 WSHSY and CDR2 SAAADI. The CDR3 has 16 residues. TCRdb used MiXCR to reprocess the 5' RACE reads, holding one entry per CDR3 protein. The table lists about 61,000 distinct CDR3 sequences, 9.5% to 14% of them singletons. The chain recombines TRBV10-2 with TRBJ2-5; 9 positions agree with TRBD2. Material: whole blood. The TCR sequence derives from an adult who was a healthcare worker with PCR-confirmed SARS-CoV-2 infection or an uninfected control (not recorded which). The CDR3 loop is CASSESRLAGTETQYF. The CDR3 region has the DNA TGCGCCAGCAGTGAGTCGAGGCTAGCGGGGACGGAGACCCAGTACTTC.